This entry describes one T cell receptor (beta chain). Its antigen is not known. The CDR3 is made up of 15 amino acids. Trimming stripped 1 base from V and 3 bases from J, with 10 bases between. The V gene's germline CDR1 is MGHDK and CDR2 SYGVNS. The sample comes from a study of shared clonotypes between healthy human individuals. Study results and caveats: Blood was the only sampled material, and tissue repertoires likely differ.

The repertoire was sequenced with immunoSEQ multiplex PCR; TCRdb's copy has only in-frame clones and lacks some. The profile shows millions of clones, approximately 92% of them singletons. The sample was naive CD4+ T cells sorted from blood. Subset: CD45RA+ positively selected. This TCR was recovered from a man in his late teens or twenties in good health. This chain joins TRBV25-1 and TRBJ1-3, with D hard to call. The CDR3 nucleotides are TGTGCCAGCAGTGAATCTCTTTTCCTTGGAAACACCATATATTTT. Translated, it gives CASSESLFLGNTIYF.